The rows below give T cell receptor beta chains drawn from one sample of a study of blood T cell repertoires in COVID-19. Sequencing used immunoSEQ multiplex PCR; TCRdb keeps in-frame clones, though not all of them. Altogether about 210,000 clones are present, about four fifths being singletons, with the ten largest covering less than 3.5%. Sequenced: peripheral blood. The receptor set was obtained from a man aged 45 to 65 with active or convalescent COVID-19. Each CDR3 is given with its conserved first and last residue. A D gene is named only where the DNA matches it firmly. The size field is filled for only some rows; it gives once, few, many or a size class.

CDR3 | DNA | size | V | D | J
CASSQAAQGGSPLHF | TGTGCCAGCAGCCAAGCAGCCCAGGGAGGTTCACCCCTCCACTTT | - | TRBV3-1/TRBV3-2 | - | TRBJ1-6
CASRSDRDGNTIYF | TGTGCAAGTCGCTCTGACAGGGATGGAAACACCATATATTTT | - | TRBV12-2 | - | TRBJ1-3
CASSLRDRGNNSPLHF | TGCGCCAGCAGCTTAAGGGACAGGGGTAATAATTCACCCCTCCACTTT | - | TRBV5-1 | TRBD1 | TRBJ1-6
CATSDATHRGGANVLTF | TGTGCCACCAGTGACGCCACCCACAGGGGTGGGGCCAACGTCCTGACTTTC | - | TRBV24-1 | TRBD1 | TRBJ2-6
CASSVAGQTYNEQFF | TGTGCCAGCAGCGTAGCGGGACAGACCTACAATGAGCAGTTCTTC | - | TRBV9 | TRBD1 | TRBJ2-1
CASSASDRGVHYTRTDTQYF | TGTGCCAGCAGCGCCTCAGATCGCGGGGTTCACTATACCCGCACAGATACGCAGTATTTT | - | TRBV9 | - | TRBJ2-3
CASSVNGASYNEQFF | TGTGCCAGCAGCGTAAACGGTGCCTCCTACAATGAGCAGTTCTTC | - | TRBV9 | - | TRBJ2-1
CASSPGQPSGEQYF | TGTGCCAGCAGTCCGGGACAGCCCTCGGGAGAGCAGTACTTC | few | TRBV6-6 | TRBD1 | TRBJ2-7
CASSISGKGAEQFF | TGTGCCAGTAGTATCAGCGGGAAGGGCGCCGAGCAGTTCTTC | - | TRBV19 | TRBD2 | TRBJ2-1
CASRRQGTGEKLFF | TGCGCCAGCCGCAGACAGGGGACGGGTGAAAAACTGTTTTTT | - | TRBV5-1 | TRBD1 | TRBJ1-4
CASSLEVGQLPYEQYF | TGTGCCAGCAGCTTAGAGGTGGGACAGCTACCTTACGAGCAGTACTTC | once | TRBV7-8 | TRBD1 | TRBJ2-7
CASSRVAGYEQYF | TGTGCCAGCAGCAGGGTCGCGGGGTACGAGCAGTACTTC | once | TRBV6-5 | - | TRBJ2-7
CASKGGNQPQHF | TGTGCCAGTAAAGGGGGCAATCAGCCCCAGCATTTT | - | TRBV2 | - | TRBJ1-5
CASSQEGRGPYEQYF | TGCGCCAGCAGCCAAGAAGGGCGGGGGCCCTACGAGCAGTACTTC | - | TRBV4-3 | - | TRBJ2-7
CASSLVDGETQYF | TGTGCCAGCAGCCTAGTGGATGGAGAGACCCAGTACTTC | - | TRBV6-5 | - | TRBJ2-5
CASSYSPRDFEYGYTF | TGTGCCAGCAGTTACTCACCCAGGGACTTCGAGTATGGCTACACCTTC | few | TRBV6-2/TRBV6-3 | - | TRBJ1-2
CAFRLAGAYEQYF | TGTGCCTTTAGACTAGCGGGGGCCTACGAGCAGTACTTC | - | TRBV30 | TRBD2 | TRBJ2-7
CSVEDLGQGNTGELFF | TGCAGCGTTGAAGATCTCGGGCAGGGTAATACCGGGGAGCTGTTTTTT | - | TRBV29-1 | - | TRBJ2-2
CSATQGGTEAFF | TGCAGCGCAACACAGGGTGGAACTGAAGCTTTCTTT | - | TRBV29-1 | - | TRBJ1-1
CASSPPRDVYEQYF | TGTGCCAGCTCACCACCGCGGGACGTCTACGAGCAGTACTTC | - | TRBV18 | - | TRBJ2-7
CASSLVGGQGAYEQYF | TGTGCCAGCAGCTTAGTTGGTGGACAGGGGGCCTACGAGCAGTACTTC | - | TRBV7-9 | TRBD1 | TRBJ2-7
CASSPGAGTEAFF | TGTGCCAGCTCACCCGGCGCAGGCACTGAAGCTTTCTTT | once | TRBV18 | - | TRBJ1-1
CASSFDRGSNQPQHF | TGTGCCAGCAGTTTCGACAGGGGCAGCAATCAGCCCCAGCATTTT | few | TRBV5-5 | TRBD1 | TRBJ1-5
CASTAGPSGETQYF | TGTGCCAGTACCGCGGGGCCTAGCGGCGAGACCCAGTACTTC | - | TRBV19 | TRBD2 | TRBJ2-5
CASSPQSGLARNEQFF | TGTGCCAGCAGCCCCCAGAGCGGACTAGCGAGGAATGAGCAGTTCTTC | - | TRBV9 | TRBD2 | TRBJ2-1
CASSFPGKDEKLFF | TGCGCCAGCAGCTTCCCGGGGAAGGATGAAAAACTGTTTTTT | - | TRBV5-1 | - | TRBJ1-4
CASSPARAGANTGELFF | TGTGCCAGCTCACCGGCGAGGGCAGGGGCAAACACCGGGGAGCTGTTTTTT | - | TRBV18 | - | TRBJ2-2
CASTSGTQPYNEQFF | TGTGCCAGCACGTCCGGGACTCAGCCCTACAATGAGCAGTTCTTC | - | TRBV5-5 | - | TRBJ2-1
CAIRRTGGGRGSPLHF | TGTGCCATCAGACGAACAGGGGGCGGACGGGGTTCACCCCTCCACTTT | - | TRBV10-3 | TRBD1 | TRBJ1-6
CATSDPSSNTGELFF | TGTGCCACCAGTGACCCGTCGTCCAACACCGGGGAGCTGTTTTTT | - | TRBV24-1 | - | TRBJ2-2
CAWSRNREETQYF | TGTGCCTGGAGTAGGAACAGGGAAGAGACCCAGTACTTC | once | TRBV30 | - | TRBJ2-5
CASSSIATDTQYF | TGTGCCAGCAGCTCCATAGCAACAGATACGCAGTATTTT | - | TRBV5-6 | - | TRBJ2-3
CASSQRQGFNYGYTF | TGCGCCAGCAGCCAGCGTCAGGGGTTTAACTATGGCTACACCTTC | - | TRBV4-1 | - | TRBJ1-2
CASSSSGRVNTEAFF | TGTGCCAGCAGCTCATCAGGGAGGGTGAACACTGAAGCTTTCTTT | - | TRBV7-2 | - | TRBJ1-1
CASRPGTDNSPLHF | TGTGCCAGCAGGCCCGGGACAGATAATTCACCCCTCCACTTT | - | TRBV5-4 | TRBD1 | TRBJ1-6
CASSEPGKLAADTQRAGELFF | TGTGCCAGCAGTGAACCTGGGAAACTAGCGGCGGATACACAAAGAGCCGGGGAGCTGTTTTTT | - | TRBV2 | TRBD2 | TRBJ2-2
CASSLLAGENEQFF | TGCGCCAGCAGCCTACTAGCGGGAGAAAATGAGCAGTTCTTC | few | TRBV5-1 | TRBD2 | TRBJ2-1
CASSKGTDYQPQHF | TGTGCCAGTAGTAAGGGGACAGATTATCAGCCCCAGCATTTT | - | TRBV19 | TRBD1 | TRBJ1-5
CASSMDINYGYTF | TGTGCCAGTAGTATGGACATCAACTATGGCTACACCTTC | - | TRBV19 | - | TRBJ1-2
CASSLVDNEQFF | TGTGCCAGCAGCTTAGTAGACAATGAGCAGTTCTTC | - | TRBV11-2 | - | TRBJ2-1
CATQPDRGSYNEQFF | TGTGCCACCCAACCGGACAGGGGCTCCTACAATGAGCAGTTCTTC | - | TRBV2 | TRBD1 | TRBJ2-1
CASSAGTGAKNIQYF | TGTGCCAGCAGTGCGGGGACAGGGGCCAAAAACATTCAGTACTTC | - | TRBV6-2/TRBV6-3 | TRBD1 | TRBJ2-4
CAWNEAAGTDTQYF | TGTGCCTGGAACGAGGCGGCTGGCACAGATACGCAGTATTTT | - | TRBV30 | - | TRBJ2-3
CATSDGGTGELFF | TGTGCCACCAGTGATGGGGGGACCGGGGAGCTGTTTTTT | - | TRBV24-1 | - | TRBJ2-2
CASSRLAGGIDEQFF | TGTGCCAGCAGTAGACTAGCGGGAGGGATAGATGAGCAGTTCTTC | - | TRBV6-5 | TRBD2 | TRBJ2-1
CASSVRRGEVGELFF | TGTGCCAGCAGTGTACGGCGGGGGGAAGTCGGGGAGCTGTTTTTT | few | TRBV2 | TRBD2 | TRBJ2-2
CASSIAYEQYF | TGTGCCAGCAGTATCGCCTACGAGCAGTACTTC | - | TRBV28 | - | TRBJ2-7
CASSLGGNYGYTF | TGTGCCAGCAGCTTGGGCGGGAACTATGGCTACACCTTC | - | TRBV5-6 | - | TRBJ1-2
CASSGGGVYSGQFF | TGTGCCAGCTCCGGGGGGGGAGTCTACTCAGGGCAGTTCTTC | - | TRBV2 | TRBD2 | TRBJ2-1
CSVSGPRGTGELFF | TGCAGCGTTAGTGGCCCCAGGGGAACCGGGGAGCTGTTTTTT | - | TRBV29-1 | - | TRBJ2-2
CASSSGLAGKPQETQYF | TGTGCCAGCAGTTCTGGACTAGCGGGTAAACCCCAAGAGACCCAGTACTTC | - | TRBV7-6 | TRBD2 | TRBJ2-5
CASSSFTGGSYEQYF | TGCGCCAGCAGCTCATTCACAGGGGGGTCCTACGAGCAGTACTTC | - | TRBV5-1 | TRBD1 | TRBJ2-7
CASSLAAANSPLHF | TGTGCCAGCAGCTTGGCGGCGGCTAATTCACCCCTCCACTTT | - | TRBV5-5 | - | TRBJ1-6
CASSHPGSPLHF | TGTGCCAGCAGCCACCCCGGGTCACCCCTCCACTTT | - | TRBV14 | - | TRBJ1-6
CASSPRGQVRHQPQHF | TGTGCCAGTAGTCCCCGAGGGCAGGTTCGGCATCAGCCCCAGCATTTT | - | TRBV19 | - | TRBJ1-5
CASQAGGRTDTQYF | TGTGCCAGCCAAGCGGGGGGCCGCACAGATACGCAGTATTTT | - | TRBV7-9 | TRBD2 | TRBJ2-3